This T cell receptor (beta chain) was sequenced in a study of T cell responses to AZD1222 COVID-19 vaccine. Across the study: Second-dose schedules of about 4 or about 12 weeks were combined. Study-wide results and caveats: Two doses of AZD1222 preceded a rise in Spike-specific TCR breadth and depth. Of spike-specific TCRs, nearly half reportedly target regions left unmutated in variants.

Profiled with immunoSEQ multiplex PCR; TCRdb holds only in-frame clones, not every one. The profile shows around 150,000 clones, roughly 80% of them singletons. With regard to this clone: Antigen unknown.

Sequenced here: peripheral blood, sampled on day 0 of AZD1222 vaccination. The receptor was isolated from an adult in good health.

CDR3 sequence reads: CASSQEGRSQNYEQYF. The DNA of the CDR3 is TGTGCCAGCAGCCAAGAAGGTAGGAGTCAGAACTACGAGCAGTACTTC. V gene TRBV3-1 (or the pseudogene TRBV3-2) combines with J gene TRBJ2-7; D is unresolved. Per germline, CDR1 LGHDT and CDR2 YNNKEL (reference sequence). Deletions cut 0 bases from V and 3 bases from J, with 15 bases between. The CDR3 loop spans 16 amino acids.